This TCR beta chain appears in the sequencing data of a study of tumor-infiltrating lymphocytes in primary liver carcinoma. About the study: Ages ranged from 30 to 69, with HCC or mixed HCC-cholangiocarcinoma. Notes on the study in general: Unsorted bulk processing meant the study did not compare CD4+ and CD8+ repertoires.

The input was approximately 500 ng total RNA; TCR beta cDNA was made from it with a constant-region primer. Nested multiplex PCR, run for three rounds with slightly modified ARM-PCR, yielded TCR beta libraries. Investigators reported that the first two PCR rounds, at 10 cycles each, used TRBV1-TRBV30 forward primers with a C-beta reverse primer. TCRdb re-called the multiplex PCR reads through MiXCR, storing one row per CDR3 protein. The data hold 300,000 to 400,000 distinct CDR3 sequences, with roughly 60% observed a single time. Concerning this clonotype: Its target is unknown. A much larger clone differs from this one at a single base, so this may be a read error.

It was unsorted whole blood that yielded blood RNA, and germline DNA was also extracted. Per the germline V gene, CDR1 is LGHNA and CDR2 is YNFKEQ. The germline V and J ends were trimmed by 5 bases and 5 bases, with 7 bases remaining between them. This CDR3 is 12 amino acids long. Source material: peripheral blood. This sequence joins TRBV4-2 and TRBJ2-1, with D unresolved. The TCR was taken from a man in his forties with primary liver carcinoma and hepatitis B virus infection. In DNA, the CDR3 is TGTGCCAGCAGCGTTACTAACAATGAGCAGTTCTTC. Protein sequence: CASSVTNNEQFF.